These 6 T cell receptor beta chains came from one sample sequenced in a study of blood T cell repertoires in COVID-19 (dated by TCRdb to 2019 to 2021). The library was built by means of the immunoSEQ multiplex PCR assay. In TCRdb, the immuneACCESS table is reduced to in-frame sequences with V and J assigned. These tables do not hold every clone; where another copy was compared, an unresolved V gene accounts for under half, and the others remain unexplained. The sample table shows over 85,000 clones, and 60% to 80% are seen once. About a sixth of the sample rests with the top ten. Material for sequencing was peripheral blood. These receptors all stem from a woman older than 75 with active or convalescent COVID-19.

The chain recombines TRBV5-1 with TRBJ2-2; perhaps TRBD1 as D (5 bases). V lost 0 bases and J lost 4, with 10 bases in between. Germline CDR1 and CDR2: SGHRS and YFSETQ. The CDR3 is 15 residues long. The CDR3 spells CASSLAGSSTGELFF. The CDR3 DNA follows: TGCGCCAGCAGCTTGGCAGGGTCGAGCACCGGGGAGCTGTTTTTT.

The V call is TRBV19, the J call TRBJ2-5; 11 bases are a match to TRBD1. The CDR3 has 15 amino acids. CDR1 and CDR2 from the germline V gene are LNHDA and SQIVND (reference sequence). The junction had 8 bases not matched to a gene; V was cut back by 6 bases and J by 5 bases. CDR3 DNA: TGTGCCAGTAGCAGTGGACAGGGGGCTTGGGAGACCCAGTACTTC. Protein: CASSSGQGAWETQYF.

This sequence joins TRBV2 and TRBJ2-7; a possible D gene is TRBD1 (5 bases). The germline V gene encodes CDR1 SNHLY and CDR2 FYNNEI. The CDR3 is made up of 15 amino acids. Trimming took off 4 bases at V and 0 bases at J, with 13 bases between the two ends. CDR3 DNA sequence: TGTGCCAGCAGTGGACAGTCTTACTTCTCCTACGAGCAGTACTTC. Translating it yields CASSGQSYFSYEQYF.

V usage is TRBV19 and J usage is TRBJ2-1; D is unclear. The germline V and J ends were trimmed by 3 bases and 0 bases, with 9 bases remaining between them. The CDR3 runs to 15 residues. Looked up from germline, CDR1 is LNHDA and CDR2 is SQIVND (reference sequence). The CDR3 nucleotides are TGTGCCAGTAGTATTGGGCAGCACTCCTACAATGAGCAGTTCTTC. It codes for CASSIGQHSYNEQFF.

This chain joins TRBV3-1 (or the pseudogene TRBV3-2) and TRBJ2-2; 8 bases line up with TRBD1. Trimming at V came to 5 bases and at J to 3 bases, leaving 2 bases not matched to a gene. The CDR3 contains 14 residues. The germline V gene has CDR1 LGHDT and CDR2 YNNKEL (reference sequence). The CDR3 DNA reads as TGTGCCAGCAGCTGGACAGGGCACACCGGGGAGCTGTTTTTT. It specifies CASSWTGHTGELFF.

This rearrangement joins TRBV7-2 to TRBJ2-2; 9 nucleotides align to TRBD1. Germline V CDR1 and CDR2: SGHTA, FQGNSA. The trim removed 6 bases at V and 8 bases at J, leaving 10 bases unmatched. This CDR3 has 15 amino acids. This CDR3 is CASSNHRGRGGELFF. Written as DNA, the CDR3 is TGTGCCAGCAGTAACCACAGGGGGCGCGGAGGGGAGCTGTTTTTT.